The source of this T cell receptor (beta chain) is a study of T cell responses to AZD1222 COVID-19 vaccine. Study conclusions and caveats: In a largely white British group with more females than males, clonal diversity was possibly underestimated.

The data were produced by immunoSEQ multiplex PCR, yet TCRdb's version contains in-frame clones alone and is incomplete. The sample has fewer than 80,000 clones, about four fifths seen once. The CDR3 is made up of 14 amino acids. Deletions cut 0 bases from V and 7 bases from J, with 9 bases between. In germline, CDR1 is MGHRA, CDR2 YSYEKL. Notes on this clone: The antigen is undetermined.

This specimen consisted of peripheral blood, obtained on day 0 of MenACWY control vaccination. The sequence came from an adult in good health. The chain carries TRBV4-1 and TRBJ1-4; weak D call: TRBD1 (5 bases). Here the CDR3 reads CASSQDGGFEKLFF. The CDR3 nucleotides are TGCGCCAGCAGCCAAGATGGGGGGTTTGAAAAACTGTTTTTT.